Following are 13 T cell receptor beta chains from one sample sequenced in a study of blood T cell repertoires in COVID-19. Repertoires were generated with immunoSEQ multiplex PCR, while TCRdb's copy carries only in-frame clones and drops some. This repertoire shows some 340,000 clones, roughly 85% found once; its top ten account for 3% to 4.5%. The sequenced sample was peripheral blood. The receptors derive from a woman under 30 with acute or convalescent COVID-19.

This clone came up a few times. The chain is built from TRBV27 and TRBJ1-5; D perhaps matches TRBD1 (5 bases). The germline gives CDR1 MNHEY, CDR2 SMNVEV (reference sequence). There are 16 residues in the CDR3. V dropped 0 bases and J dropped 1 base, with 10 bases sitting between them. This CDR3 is CASSLSGGMSNQPQHF. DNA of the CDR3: TGTGCCAGCAGTTTATCGGGGGGAATGAGCAATCAGCCCCAGCATTTT.

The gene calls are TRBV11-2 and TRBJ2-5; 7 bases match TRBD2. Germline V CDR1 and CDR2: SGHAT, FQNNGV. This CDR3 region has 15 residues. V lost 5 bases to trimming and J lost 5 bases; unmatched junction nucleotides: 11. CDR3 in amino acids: CASSTQGGEGETQYF. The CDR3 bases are TGTGCCAGCAGCACACAAGGAGGGGAGGGGGAGACCCAGTACTTC.

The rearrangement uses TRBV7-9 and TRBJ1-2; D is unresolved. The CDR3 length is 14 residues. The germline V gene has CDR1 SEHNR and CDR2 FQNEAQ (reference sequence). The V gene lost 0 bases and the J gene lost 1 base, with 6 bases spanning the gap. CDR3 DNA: TGTGCCAGCAGCTTAGCAGTGAGTAACTATGGCTACACCTTC. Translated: CASSLAVSNYGYTF.

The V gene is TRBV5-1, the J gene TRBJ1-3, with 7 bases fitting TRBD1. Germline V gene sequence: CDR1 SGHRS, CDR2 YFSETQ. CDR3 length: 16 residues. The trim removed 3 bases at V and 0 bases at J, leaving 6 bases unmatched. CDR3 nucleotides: TGCGCCAGCAGCTCGGGACAGCGCCTCTCTGGAAACACCATATATTTT. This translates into CASSSGQRLSGNTIYF.

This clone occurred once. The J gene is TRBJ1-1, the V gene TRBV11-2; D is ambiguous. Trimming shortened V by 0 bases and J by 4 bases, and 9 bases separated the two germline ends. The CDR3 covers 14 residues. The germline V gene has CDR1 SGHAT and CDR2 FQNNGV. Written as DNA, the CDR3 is TGTGCCAGCAGCTTAGATCCGGGGAGCACTGAAGCTTTCTTT. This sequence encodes CASSLDPGSTEAFF.

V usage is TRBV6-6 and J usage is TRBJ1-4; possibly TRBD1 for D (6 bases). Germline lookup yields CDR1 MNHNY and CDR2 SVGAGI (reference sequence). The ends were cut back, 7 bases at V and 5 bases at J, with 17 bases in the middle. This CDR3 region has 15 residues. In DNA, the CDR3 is TGTGCCAGCAACTCCCGCCAGGGGCCAAATGAAAAACTGTTTTTT. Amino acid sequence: CASNSRQGPNEKLFF.

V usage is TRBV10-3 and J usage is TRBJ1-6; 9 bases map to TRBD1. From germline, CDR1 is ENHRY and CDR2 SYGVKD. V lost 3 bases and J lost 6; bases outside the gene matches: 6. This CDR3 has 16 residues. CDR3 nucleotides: TGTGCCATCAGTGATAACAGGGGGCGCGGTAATTCACCCCTCCACTTT. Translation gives CAISDNRGRGNSPLHF.

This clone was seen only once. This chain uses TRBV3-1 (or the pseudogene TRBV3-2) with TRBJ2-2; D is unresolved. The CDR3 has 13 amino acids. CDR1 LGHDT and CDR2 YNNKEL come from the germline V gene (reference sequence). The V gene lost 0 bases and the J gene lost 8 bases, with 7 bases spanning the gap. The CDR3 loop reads CASSQDHTGELFF. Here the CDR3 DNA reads TGTGCCAGCAGCCAAGATCATACTGGGGAGCTGTTTTTT.

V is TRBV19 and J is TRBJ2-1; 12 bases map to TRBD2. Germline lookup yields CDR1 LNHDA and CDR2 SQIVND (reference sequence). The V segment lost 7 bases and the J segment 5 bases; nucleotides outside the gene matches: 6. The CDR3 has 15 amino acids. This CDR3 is CASTGRTSGDNEQFF. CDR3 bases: TGTGCCAGTACCGGCCGGACTAGCGGGGACAATGAGCAGTTCTTC.

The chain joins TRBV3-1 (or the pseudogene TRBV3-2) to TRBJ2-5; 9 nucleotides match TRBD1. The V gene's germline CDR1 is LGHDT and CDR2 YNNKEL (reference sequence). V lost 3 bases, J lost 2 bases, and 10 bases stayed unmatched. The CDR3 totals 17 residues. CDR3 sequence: CASSHTGTGRGQETQYF. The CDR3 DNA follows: TGTGCCAGCAGCCATACCGGGACAGGGAGGGGTCAAGAGACCCAGTACTTC.

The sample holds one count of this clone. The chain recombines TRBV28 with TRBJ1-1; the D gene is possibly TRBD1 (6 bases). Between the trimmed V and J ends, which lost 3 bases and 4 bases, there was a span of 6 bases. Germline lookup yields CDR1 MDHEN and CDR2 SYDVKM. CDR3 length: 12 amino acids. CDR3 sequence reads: CASSLGATEAFF. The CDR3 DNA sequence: TGTGCCAGCAGTTTGGGGGCCACTGAAGCTTTCTTT. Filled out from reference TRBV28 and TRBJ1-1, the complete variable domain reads DVKVTQSSRYLVKRTGEKVFLECVQDMDHENMFWYRQDPGLGLRLIYFSYDVKMKEKGDIPEGYSVSREKKERFSLILESASTNQTSMYLCASSLGATEAFFGQGTRLTVV.

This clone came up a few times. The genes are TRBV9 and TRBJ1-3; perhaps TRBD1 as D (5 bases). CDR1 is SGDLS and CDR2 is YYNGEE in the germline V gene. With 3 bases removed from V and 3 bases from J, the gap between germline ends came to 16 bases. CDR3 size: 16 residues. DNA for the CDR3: TGTGCCAGCAGCGAGGGCCAGGGATCGAATGGAAACACCATATATTTT. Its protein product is CASSEGQGSNGNTIYF.

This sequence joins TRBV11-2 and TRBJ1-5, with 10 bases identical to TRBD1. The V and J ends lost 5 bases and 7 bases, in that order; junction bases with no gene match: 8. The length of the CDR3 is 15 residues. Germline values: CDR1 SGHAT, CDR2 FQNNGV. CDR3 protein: CASSMGGDRGQPQHF. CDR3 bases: TGTGCCAGCAGCATGGGCGGGGACAGGGGCCAGCCCCAGCATTTT.